A selection of T cell receptor beta chains follows, all from one sample in a study of low-dose radiotherapy and immunotherapy resistance in tumors. TCRdb processed the reads anew with MiXCR; each CDR3 protein has one entry. The sample records under 95,000 distinct CDR3 sequences, 18% being singletons. Sequencing used PBMCs, obtained before treatment. The receptors were gathered from a male donor with prostate cancer. CDR3s include the opening cysteine and the closing phenylalanine or tryptophan. D genes are given only for firm matches. Not every row has a clone size; where given, it reads once, few, many or a size class.

TRBV19	TRBD2	many	TRBJ2-5	TGTGCCAGTAGTCCCGGGAGGCCCGAGACCCAGTACTTC	CASSPGRPETQYF
TRBV6-5	NA	many	TRBJ2-3	TGTGCCAGCAGTTCTGGCGGGGGCTGGGGGGATACGCAGTATTTT	CASSSGGGWGDTQYF
TRBV4-2	TRBD2	many	TRBJ2-3	TGTGCCAGCAGCCAAGTCGGAGCGGGGGGCAACACAGATACGCAGTATTTT	CASSQVGAGGNTDTQYF
TRBV6-2/TRBV6-3	NA	many	TRBJ1-1	TGTGCCAGCAGTTACCACCCCCAGGGGAACACTGAAGCTTTCTTT	CASSYHPQGNTEAFF
TRBV7-6	NA	NA	TRBJ2-3	TGTGCCAGCGGCCACACGGACTACACGCAGTATTTT	CASGHTDYTQYF
TRBV5-1	NA	many	TRBJ1-3	TGTGCCAGCAGCTTGTGGGGCCCTGGAAACACCATATATTTT	CASSLWGPGNTIYF
TRBV10-3	TRBD1	many	TRBJ1-6	TGTGCCATCAGTGAGACTCGGGACAGGGGCTCACCCCTCCACTTT	CAISETRDRGSPLHF
TRBV7-9	NA	many	TRBJ2-7	TGTGCCAGCAGTCCCAACGGAAGGGCGTACGAGCAGTACTTC	CASSPNGRAYEQYF
TRBV20-1	TRBD1	many	TRBJ1-4	TGCAGTGCTAGAGAGTGGGACAGAGAAGTAAAGGGCGAAAAACTGTTTTTT	CSAREWDREVKGEKLFF
TRBV20-1	NA	many	TRBJ1-5	TGCAGTGCCATGGGGGTAAATGGGGGCAATCAGCCCCAGCATTTT	CSAMGVNGGNQPQHF
TRBV19	NA	many	TRBJ1-1	TGTGCCAGTGGGGGTTACACTGAAGCTTTCTTT	CASGGYTEAFF
TRBV6-2/TRBV6-3	TRBD1	many	TRBJ2-5	TGTGCCAGCAGAACAGCCGGGACAGGGTTCTACTTC	CASRTAGTGFYF
TRBV30	TRBD1	many	TRBJ1-1	TGTGCCTGGACCCTCCAGGGGGCCCTTGAAGCTTTCTTT	CAWTLQGALEAFF
TRBV7-2	NA	many	TRBJ1-2	TGTGCCAGCAGCCCAGCCACCAACCCTAACTATGGCTACACCTTC	CASSPATNPNYGYTF
TRBV6-6	TRBD1	many	TRBJ2-1	TGTGCCAGCAGTTACGTAGGGGGCGCCTACAATGAGCAGTTCTTC	CASSYVGGAYNEQFF
TRBV6-2/TRBV6-3	NA	NA	TRBJ2-7	TGTGCCAGCAGTGAAGCATCAGTAGCTTCCTCCTACGAGCAGTACTTC	CASSEASVASSYEQYF
TRBV7-9	NA	many	TRBJ1-4	TGTGCCAGCAGCTCCCAGGGAGAGGGAGCAACTAATGAAAAACTGTTTTTT	CASSSQGEGATNEKLFF